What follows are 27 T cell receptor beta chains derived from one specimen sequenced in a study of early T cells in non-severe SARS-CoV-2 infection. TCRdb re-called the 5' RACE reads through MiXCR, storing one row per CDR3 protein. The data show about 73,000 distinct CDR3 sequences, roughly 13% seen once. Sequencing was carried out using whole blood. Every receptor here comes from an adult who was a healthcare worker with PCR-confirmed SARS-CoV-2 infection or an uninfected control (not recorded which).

CDR3 bases: TGCAGTGCTGGGGACAGATACACTGAAGCTTTCTTT. Amino acids: CSAGDRYTEAFF. This chain uses TRBV20-1 with TRBJ1-1, with 7 bases that match TRBD1. V lost 5 bases, J lost 3 bases, and 3 bases stayed unmatched. This CDR3 is 12 amino acids long. Germline loops: CDR1 DFQATT, CDR2 SNEGSKA (reference sequence).

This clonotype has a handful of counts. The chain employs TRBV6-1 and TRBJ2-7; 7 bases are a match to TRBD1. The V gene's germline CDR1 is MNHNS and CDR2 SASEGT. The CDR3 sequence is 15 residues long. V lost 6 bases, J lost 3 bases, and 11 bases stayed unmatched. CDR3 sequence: CASRPTWDSFYEQYF. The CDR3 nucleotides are TGTGCCAGCAGGCCCACCTGGGACAGCTTCTACGAGCAGTACTTC.

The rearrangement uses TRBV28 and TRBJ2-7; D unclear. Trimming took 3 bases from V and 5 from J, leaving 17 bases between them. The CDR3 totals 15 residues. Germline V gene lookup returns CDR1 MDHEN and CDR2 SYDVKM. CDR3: CASSLPRGSKNEQYF. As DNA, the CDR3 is TGTGCCAGCAGTTTGCCTAGAGGCTCTAAGAACGAGCAGTACTTC.

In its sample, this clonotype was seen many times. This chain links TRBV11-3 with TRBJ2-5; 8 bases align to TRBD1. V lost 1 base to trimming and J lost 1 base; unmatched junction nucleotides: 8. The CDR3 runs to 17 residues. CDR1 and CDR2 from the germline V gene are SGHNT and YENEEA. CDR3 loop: CASSLGTGQGVQETQYF. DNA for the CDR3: TGTGCCAGCAGCTTAGGGACCGGACAGGGCGTCCAAGAGACCCAGTACTTC.

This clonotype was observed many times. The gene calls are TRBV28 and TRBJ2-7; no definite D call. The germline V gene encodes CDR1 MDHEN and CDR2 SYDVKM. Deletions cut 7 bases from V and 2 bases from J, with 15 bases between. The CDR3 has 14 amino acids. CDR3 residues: CASNSPTWPYEQYF. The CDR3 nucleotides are TGTGCCAGCAACTCCCCGACCTGGCCCTACGAGCAGTACTTC. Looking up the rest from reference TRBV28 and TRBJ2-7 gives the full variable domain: DVKVTQSSRYLVKRTGEKVFLECVQDMDHENMFWYRQDPGLGLRLIYFSYDVKMKEKGDIPEGYSVSREKKERFSLILESASTNQTSMYLCASNSPTWPYEQYFGPGTRLTVT.

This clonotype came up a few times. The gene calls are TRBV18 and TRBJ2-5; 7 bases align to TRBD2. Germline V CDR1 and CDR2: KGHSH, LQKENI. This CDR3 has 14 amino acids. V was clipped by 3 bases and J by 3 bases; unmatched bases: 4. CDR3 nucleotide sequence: TGTGCCAGCTCACCCCCAGGGAGGGAAGAGACCCAGTACTTC. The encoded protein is CASSPPGREETQYF.

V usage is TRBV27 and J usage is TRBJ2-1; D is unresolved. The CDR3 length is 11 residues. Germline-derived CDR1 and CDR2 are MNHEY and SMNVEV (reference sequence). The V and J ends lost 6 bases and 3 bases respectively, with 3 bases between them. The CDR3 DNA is TGTGCCAGCAGGGTCTACAATGAGCAGTTCTTC. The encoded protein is CASRVYNEQFF.

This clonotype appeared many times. CDR3 in DNA: TGCAGTGCCCCGACGGGACAGCACAATGAGCAGTTCTTC. Translating it yields CSAPTGQHNEQFF. The gene calls are TRBV20-1 and TRBJ2-1, with 7 nucleotides matching TRBD1. Trimming took 6 bases from V and 5 from J; bases not matched to a gene: 7. Germline CDR1 is DFQATT and CDR2 is SNEGSKA (reference sequence). The length of the CDR3 is 13 residues.

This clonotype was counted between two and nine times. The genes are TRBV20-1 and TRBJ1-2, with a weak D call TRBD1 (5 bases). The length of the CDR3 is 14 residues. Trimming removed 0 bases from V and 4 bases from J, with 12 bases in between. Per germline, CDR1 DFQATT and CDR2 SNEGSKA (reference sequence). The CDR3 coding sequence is TGCAGTGCTAGAGAGAGCGGGACGGTCTATGGCTACACCTTC. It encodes CSARESGTVYGYTF.

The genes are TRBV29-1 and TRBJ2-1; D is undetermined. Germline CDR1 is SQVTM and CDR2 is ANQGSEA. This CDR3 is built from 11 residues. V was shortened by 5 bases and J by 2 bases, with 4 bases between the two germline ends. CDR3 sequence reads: CSVSAYNEQFF. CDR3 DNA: TGCAGCGTTAGCGCCTACAATGAGCAGTTCTTC.

CDR3 DNA sequence: TGTGCCAGCAGCGCACGGACTAGCGGCTACGAGCAGTACTTC. Protein product: CASSARTSGYEQYF. The gene calls are TRBV7-8 and TRBJ2-7; 10 bases match TRBD2. From germline, CDR1 is SGHVS and CDR2 FQNEAQ. J gave up 3 bases and V 5 bases, and 4 bases lay outside the gene matches. CDR3 length: 14 amino acids.

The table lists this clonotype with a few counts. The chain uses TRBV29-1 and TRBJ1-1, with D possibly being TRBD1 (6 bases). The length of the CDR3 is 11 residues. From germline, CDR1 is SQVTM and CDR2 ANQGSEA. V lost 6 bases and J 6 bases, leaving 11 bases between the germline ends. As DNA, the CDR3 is TGCAGCGTGAACAGGGTAGCTGAAGCTTTCTTT. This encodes CSVNRVAEAFF.

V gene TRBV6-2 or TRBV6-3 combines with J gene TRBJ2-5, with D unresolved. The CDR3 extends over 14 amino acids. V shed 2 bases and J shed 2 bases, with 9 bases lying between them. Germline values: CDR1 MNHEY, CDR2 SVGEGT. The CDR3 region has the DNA TGTGCCAGCAGTTACGGTTTCCTGCAAGAGACCCAGTACTTC. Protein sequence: CASSYGFLQETQYF.

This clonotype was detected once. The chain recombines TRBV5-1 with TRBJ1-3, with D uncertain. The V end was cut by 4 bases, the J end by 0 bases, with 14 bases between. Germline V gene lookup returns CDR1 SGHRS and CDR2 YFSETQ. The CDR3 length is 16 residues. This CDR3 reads CASSLPGQDSGNTIYF. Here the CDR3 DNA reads TGCGCCAGCAGCCTACCCGGGCAGGACTCTGGAAACACCATATATTTT.

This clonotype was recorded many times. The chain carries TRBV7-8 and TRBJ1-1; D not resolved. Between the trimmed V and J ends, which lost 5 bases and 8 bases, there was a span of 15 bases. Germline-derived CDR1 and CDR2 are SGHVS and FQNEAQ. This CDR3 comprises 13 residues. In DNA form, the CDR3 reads TGTGCCAGCAGCCTAAGATTGTCGGGGGAAGCTTTCTTT. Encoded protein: CASSLRLSGEAFF.

The chain's CDR3 is CASNPGGAGGYTF. DNA of the CDR3: TGTGCCAGCAACCCTGGGGGGGCCGGTGGCTACACCTTC. The chain combines TRBV7-2 with TRBJ1-2; maybe TRBD1 (6 bases). The CDR3 extends over 13 amino acids. V was pared by 7 bases and J by 7 bases, with 16 bases between. The germline V gene has CDR1 SGHTA and CDR2 FQGNSA.

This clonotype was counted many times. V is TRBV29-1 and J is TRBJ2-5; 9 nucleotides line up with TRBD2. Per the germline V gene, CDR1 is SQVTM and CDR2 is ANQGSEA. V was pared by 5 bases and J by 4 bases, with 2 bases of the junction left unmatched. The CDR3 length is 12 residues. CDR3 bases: TGCAGCGTTAGCGGGGGGAGAGAGACCCAGTACTTC. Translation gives CSVSGGRETQYF.

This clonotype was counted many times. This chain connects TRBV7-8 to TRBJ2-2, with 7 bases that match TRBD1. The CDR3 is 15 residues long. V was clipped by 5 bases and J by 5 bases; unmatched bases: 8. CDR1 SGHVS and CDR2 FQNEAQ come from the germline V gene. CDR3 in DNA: TGTGCCAGCAGCCCCCGGACAGGTCGGACCGGGGAGCTGTTTTTT. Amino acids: CASSPRTGRTGELFF. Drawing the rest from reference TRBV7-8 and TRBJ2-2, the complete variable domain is GAGVSQSPRYKVAKRGQDVALRCDPISGHVSLFWYQQALGQGPEFLTYFQNEAQLDKSGLPSDRFFAERPEGSVSTLKIQRTQQEDSAVYLCASSPRTGRTGELFFGEGSRLTVL.

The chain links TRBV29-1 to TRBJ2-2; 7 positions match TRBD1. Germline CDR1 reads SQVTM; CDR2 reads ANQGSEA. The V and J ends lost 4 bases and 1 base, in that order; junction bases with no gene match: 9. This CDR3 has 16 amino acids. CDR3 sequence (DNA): TGCAGCGTTGGAACCTGGGACAGACTGAACACCGGGGAGCTGTTTTTT. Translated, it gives CSVGTWDRLNTGELFF.

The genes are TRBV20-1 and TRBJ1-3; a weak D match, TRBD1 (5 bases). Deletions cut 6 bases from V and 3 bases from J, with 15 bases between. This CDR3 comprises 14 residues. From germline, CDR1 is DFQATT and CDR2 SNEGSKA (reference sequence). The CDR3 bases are TGCAGTGCCTCCGGGACGAGCAATGGAAACACCATATATTTT. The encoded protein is CSASGTSNGNTIYF.

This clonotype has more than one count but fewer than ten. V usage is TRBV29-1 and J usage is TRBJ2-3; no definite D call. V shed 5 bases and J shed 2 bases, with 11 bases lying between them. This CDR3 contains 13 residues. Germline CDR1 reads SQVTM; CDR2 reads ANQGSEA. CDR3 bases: TGCAGCGTTATAGGAGTGGACACAGATACGCAGTATTTT. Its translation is CSVIGVDTDTQYF.

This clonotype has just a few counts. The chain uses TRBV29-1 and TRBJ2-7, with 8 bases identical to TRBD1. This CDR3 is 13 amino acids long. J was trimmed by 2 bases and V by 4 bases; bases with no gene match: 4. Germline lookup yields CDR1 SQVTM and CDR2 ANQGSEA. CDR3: CSVAGTGAYEQYF. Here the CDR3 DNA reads TGCAGCGTTGCCGGGACAGGCGCCTACGAGCAGTACTTC.

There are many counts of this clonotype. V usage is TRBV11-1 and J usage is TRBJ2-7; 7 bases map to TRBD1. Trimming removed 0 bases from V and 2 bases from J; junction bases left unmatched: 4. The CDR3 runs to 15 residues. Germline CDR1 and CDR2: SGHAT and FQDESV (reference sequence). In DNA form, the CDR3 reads TGTGCCAGCAGCTTAGCCCGGACAGGACCCTACGAGCAGTACTTC. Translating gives CASSLARTGPYEQYF.

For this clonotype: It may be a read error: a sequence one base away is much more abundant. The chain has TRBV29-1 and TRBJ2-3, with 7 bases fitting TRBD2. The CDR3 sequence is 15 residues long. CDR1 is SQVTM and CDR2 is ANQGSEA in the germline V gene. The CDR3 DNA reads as TGCAGCGCCCCCCTCGGAGCGGGGAGCACAGATTCGCAGTATTTT. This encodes CSAPLGAGSTDSQYF.

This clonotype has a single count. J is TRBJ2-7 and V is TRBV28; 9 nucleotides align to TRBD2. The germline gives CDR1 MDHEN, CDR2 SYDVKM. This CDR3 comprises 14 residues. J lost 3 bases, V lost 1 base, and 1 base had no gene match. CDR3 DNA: TGTGCCAGCAGTTTATCTAGCGGGGTCTACGAGCAGTACTTC. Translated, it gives CASSLSSGVYEQYF.

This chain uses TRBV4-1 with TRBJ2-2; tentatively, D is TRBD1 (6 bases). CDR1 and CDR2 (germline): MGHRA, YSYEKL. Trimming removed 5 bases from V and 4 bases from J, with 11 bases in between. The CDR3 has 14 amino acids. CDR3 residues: CASSNGQSTGELFF. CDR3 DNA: TGCGCCAGCAGCAACGGACAGTCCACCGGGGAGCTGTTTTTT.

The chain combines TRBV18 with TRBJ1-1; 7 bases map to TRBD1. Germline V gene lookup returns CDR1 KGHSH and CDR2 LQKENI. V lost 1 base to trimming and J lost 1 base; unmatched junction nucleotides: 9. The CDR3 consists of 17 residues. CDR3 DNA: TGTGCCAGCTCACCACTCGTAGGGGGCGCTGGGAACACTGAAGCTTTCTTT. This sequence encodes CASSPLVGGAGNTEAFF.